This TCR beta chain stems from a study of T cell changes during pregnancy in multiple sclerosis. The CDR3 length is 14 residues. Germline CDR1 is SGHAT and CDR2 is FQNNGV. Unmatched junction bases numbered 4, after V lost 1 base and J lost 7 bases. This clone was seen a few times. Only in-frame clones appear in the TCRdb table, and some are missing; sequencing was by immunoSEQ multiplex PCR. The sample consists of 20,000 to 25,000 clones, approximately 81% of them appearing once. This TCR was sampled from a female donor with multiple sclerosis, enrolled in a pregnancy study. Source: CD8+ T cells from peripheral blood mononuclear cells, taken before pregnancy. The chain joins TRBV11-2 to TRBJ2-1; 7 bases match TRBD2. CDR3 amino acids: CASSLVGGPNEQFF. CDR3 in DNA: TGTGCCAGCAGCTTAGTGGGAGGGCCTAATGAGCAGTTCTTC.